The clone carrying this TCR beta chain was detected only a few times. Its matching antigen is unknown. The data were obtained in a study of identical twins. TCRdb reprocessed the 5' RACE reads with MiXCR, giving one entry per CDR3 protein. Of about 520,000 distinct CDR3 sequences listed, approximately 22% were seen once; the top ten hold about 0.93%. Study-wide results and limits: Within twin pairs, the out-of-frame alpha sequences they shared showed excess low generation probability. Beta out-of-frame sequences displayed a weaker excess of sharing between twins.

V lost 2 bases to trimming and J lost 3 bases, with 10 bases between them. This CDR3 has 14 amino acids. CDR1 and CDR2 (germline): SGHRS, YFSETQ. This same sample was also taken into another study, of T cells expressing NK-cell markers. That paper notes: The same clonotypes also predominated in the CD3+CD56-NKG2C+ fraction of a handful of donors.

The sequenced material came from CD4+ T cells sorted from blood. The receptor comes from a woman aged 18-29 years in good health. The genes are TRBV5-1 and TRBJ2-3; D is possibly TRBD2 (5 bases). CDR3 sequence (DNA): TGCGCCAGCAGCTTAGGTGGGGAGACAGATACGCAGTATTTT. Translating gives CASSLGGETDTQYF. The variable domain in full, with the rest retrieved from reference TRBV5-1 and TRBJ2-3, is KAGVTQTPRYLIKTRGQQVTLSCSPISGHRSVSWYQQTPGQGLQFLFEYFSETQRNKGNFPGRFSGRQFSNSRSEMNVSTLELGDSALYLCASSLGGETDTQYFGPGTRLTVL.